This T cell receptor (beta chain) was captured by sequencing in a study of shared clonotypes between healthy human individuals. Study in general: Three CD4 naive, three CD4 memory, two CD8 naive and one CD8 memory plate were used per donor.

Genomic DNA per cell subset filled all wells of several immunoSEQ plates. Sequenced by immunoSEQ multiplex PCR; TCRdb stores in-frame clones only, minus some. The sample comprises about 680,000 clones, about three quarters of which are singletons, and roughly 1.8% rests with the top ten. Concerning this clone: Its antigen is unknown.

Study-level findings and limits: Some clonotypes were shared by all four sorted-subset donors, while others were not shared. The non-shared ones had lower generation probabilities than the shared ones.

Study donors comprised healthy, HIV-negative adults devoid of recent acute infection or vaccination. The CDR3 has 16 amino acids. V was clipped by 4 bases and J by 1 base; unmatched bases: 8. Germline V gives CDR1 SGHRS, CDR2 YFSETQ. Sequenced input: memory CD4+ T cells sorted from blood. This sample's subset: CD45RA-negative fraction. The TCR sequence derives from a woman aged 25 to 39 in good health. The chain carries TRBV5-1 and TRBJ1-1; 9 bases line up with TRBD1. CDR3 DNA sequence: TGCGCCAGCAGCCCTGACAGGGGGGGAGAGAACACTGAAGCTTTCTTT. It is translated as CASSPDRGGENTEAFF.